Listed here are 30 T cell receptor beta chains from one sample, sequenced in a study of blood T cells in healthy people across ages. Together with a sample-barcoded 5' primer, a J-beta primer mix was included in a second PCR lasting roughly 6 to 12 cycles. TCRdb reanalysed the 5' RACE reads using MiXCR and keeps one entry per CDR3 protein. The sample shows 600,000 to 850,000 distinct CDR3 sequences, 43% of them seen only once. Sequencing was done on a sample of blood. The receptor source for this set is a woman in her sixties in good health.

Many counts were recorded for this clonotype. The chain links TRBV20-1 to TRBJ2-5; 7 positions agree with TRBD2. Germline V gene sequence: CDR1 DFQATT, CDR2 SNEGSKA (reference sequence). The CDR3 runs to 17 residues. V dropped 5 bases and J dropped 4; count of bases not matched to a gene: 19. In nucleotides, the CDR3 is TGCAGTGCTCCCACCTCTAGCGGTATGAGCGTTGGAGAGACCCAGTACTTC. Protein product: CSAPTSSGMSVGETQYF.

This clonotype has a single count. A much larger clone sits a single nucleotide away, making a read error possible. The chain combines TRBV7-8 with TRBJ2-1, with TRBD2 as a possible D gene (6 bases). Matching the DNA end better, TRBJ2-7 makes the J call doubtful. CDR1 SGHVS and CDR2 FQNEAQ come from the germline V gene. This CDR3 is built from 16 residues. The CDR3 DNA is TGTGCCAGCAGCCCGCAAGGAGGGAGATCCTACAATGAGCAGTACTTC. Residues: CASSPQGGRSYNEQYF.

The chain has TRBV7-9 and TRBJ1-1, with D possibly matching TRBD1 (5 bases). Trimming removed 0 bases from V and 1 base from J, with 9 bases in between. This CDR3 has 15 amino acids. CDR1 SEHNR and CDR2 FQNEAQ come from the germline V gene (reference sequence). The CDR3 DNA follows: TGTGCCAGCAGCTTAGCGTCAGGGTCGAACACTGAAGCTTTCTTT. This sequence encodes CASSLASGSNTEAFF.

V and J are TRBV7-2 and TRBJ1-2; no clear D gene. The CDR3 covers 13 residues. CDR1 is SGHTA and CDR2 is FQGNSA in the germline V gene. The V end was cut by 8 bases, the J end by 0 bases, with 10 bases between. As DNA, the CDR3 is TGTGCCAGCGGTACAGCCCCTAACTATGGCTACACCTTC. It encodes CASGTAPNYGYTF.

The rearrangement links TRBV24-1 to TRBJ2-1; D may correspond to TRBD1 or TRBD2 (5 bases each). V was trimmed by 0 bases and J by 7 bases, leaving 12 bases between them. Germline V gives CDR1 KGHDR, CDR2 SFDVKD. There are 15 residues in the CDR3. CDR3: CATSDLSDWGNEQFF. The CDR3 DNA follows: TGTGCCACCAGTGATTTGTCCGATTGGGGGAATGAGCAGTTCTTC.

In the case of this clonotype: One end of the junction varies from germline; a read error may be responsible. This chain links TRBV27 with TRBJ1-2; D is possibly TRBD1 (5 bases). Germline V CDR1 and CDR2: MNHEY, SMNVEV (reference sequence). This CDR3 is built from 15 residues. The CDR3 loop reads CASSISLGDNYGYTF. CDR3 bases: TGTGCCAGCAGTATATCGCTCGGGGACAACTATGGCTACACCTTC.

The chain uses TRBV5-1 and TRBJ2-7; 8 nucleotides align to TRBD1. CDR1 SGHRS and CDR2 YFSETQ come from the germline V gene. CDR3 length: 13 residues. With V trimmed by 2 bases and J by 5 bases, 3 bases remained unmatched. DNA for the CDR3: TGCGCCAGCAGCTTCCCGACAGGGGACGAGCAGTACTTC. It codes for CASSFPTGDEQYF.

This clonotype was counted many times. The chain uses TRBV5-1 and TRBJ2-7, with D possibly being TRBD2 (6 bases). This CDR3 has 16 amino acids. The V gene lost 0 bases and the J gene lost 0 bases, with 13 bases spanning the gap. Germline-derived CDR1 and CDR2 are SGHRS and YFSETQ. The CDR3 DNA follows: TGCGCCAGCAGCTTGGTCAGGTCCGGGAGCTCCTACGAGCAGTACTTC. It yields the protein CASSLVRSGSSYEQYF.

This clonotype was seen more than once but under ten times. J is TRBJ2-7 and V is TRBV6-5; a weak D match, TRBD1 (6 bases). V lost 5 bases and J 9 bases, leaving 11 bases between the germline ends. Germline values: CDR1 MNHEY, CDR2 SVGAGI. The CDR3 has 11 amino acids. As DNA, the CDR3 is TGTGCCAGCAGTGACCCCAGGGGGCAGTACTTC. Translating it yields CASSDPRGQYF.

This clonotype has a count of ten or more. The chain's CDR3 is CSATPTSLDRFSTDTQYF. DNA of the CDR3: TGCAGTGCTACCCCGACTAGCCTAGACCGCTTTAGCACAGATACGCAGTATTTT. The chain employs TRBV20-1 and TRBJ2-3; TRBD2 matches 7 bases. Unmatched junction bases numbered 16, after V lost 4 bases and J lost 0 bases. Germline V gene lookup returns CDR1 DFQATT and CDR2 SNEGSKA (reference sequence). This CDR3 contains 18 residues.

In its sample, this clonotype was seen a few times. The rearrangement uses TRBV20-1 and TRBJ2-3, with D maybe TRBD2 (6 bases). The germline V gene encodes CDR1 DFQATT and CDR2 SNEGSKA (reference sequence). V lost 0 bases and J lost 2, with 12 bases in between. The CDR3 totals 15 residues. CDR3 sequence: CSARDLADLTDTQYF. The CDR3 DNA sequence: TGCAGTGCTAGAGATTTAGCGGACCTCACAGATACGCAGTATTTT.

This clonotype has just one count. The CDR3 DNA follows: TGCAGCGCGACAGGGAACGGCAATGAGCAGTACTTC. Encoded protein: CSATGNGNEQYF. The chain employs TRBV29-1 and TRBJ2-5; the match to TRBD1 covers 7 bases. The CDR3 has 12 amino acids. With V trimmed by 7 bases and J by 11 bases, 13 bases remained unmatched. CDR1 is SQVTM and CDR2 is ANQGSEA in the germline V gene. Supplemented by reference TRBV29-1 and TRBJ2-5, the full variable domain reads SAVISQKPSRDICQRGTSLTIQCQVDSQVTMMFWYRQQPGQSLTLIATANQGSEATYESGFVIDKFPISRPNLTFSTLTVSNMSPEDSSIYLCSATGNGNEQYFGPGTRLLVL.

The chain links TRBV20-1 to TRBJ2-3, with TRBD2 identical over 13 bases. The CDR3 runs 15 residues. CDR1 DFQATT and CDR2 SNEGSKA come from the germline V gene (reference sequence). V was clipped by 5 bases and J by 2 bases; unmatched bases: 4. The CDR3 DNA reads TGCAGTGCTCAGGGACTAGCGGGAAACACAGATACGCAGTATTTT. It yields the protein CSAQGLAGNTDTQYF.

V gene TRBV7-2 combines with J gene TRBJ2-3, with a weak D call TRBD2 (5 bases). V lost 5 bases and J 3 bases, leaving 18 bases between the germline ends. The V gene's germline CDR1 is SGHTA and CDR2 FQGNSA. The CDR3 length is 16 residues. CDR3 protein: CASSAAVLVRTDTQYF. For the CDR3, the DNA is TGTGCCAGCAGCGCAGCGGTCCTTGTTCGAACAGATACGCAGTATTTT.

Ten or more counts support this clonotype. The chain employs TRBV6-2 or TRBV6-3 and TRBJ2-1; TRBD2 matches at 10 bases. Germline loops: CDR1 MNHEY, CDR2 SVGEGT. The CDR3 runs 14 residues. The V segment lost 7 bases and the J segment 5 bases; nucleotides outside the gene matches: 5. The CDR3: CASKPGLANNEQFF. As DNA, the CDR3 is TGTGCCAGCAAACCGGGACTAGCGAACAATGAGCAGTTCTTC.

This clonotype has only a few counts. The chain has TRBV11-1 and TRBJ2-1, with 9 positions matching TRBD2. This CDR3 spans 15 amino acids. Unmatched junction bases numbered 8, after V lost 2 bases and J lost 9 bases. In germline, CDR1 is SGHAT, CDR2 FQDESV (reference sequence). The CDR3: CASSLRASGEGEQFF. The CDR3 DNA is TGTGCCAGCAGCTTAAGGGCTAGCGGGGAGGGTGAGCAGTTCTTC.

This chain connects TRBV5-1 to TRBJ2-3, with D possibly called TRBD1 or TRBD2 (6 bases each). CDR3 length: 17 residues. The germline V gene encodes CDR1 SGHRS and CDR2 YFSETQ. V lost 6 bases, J lost 2 bases, and 22 bases lay in between. The CDR3 sequence is CASKEVAGGGFTDTQYF. In DNA form, the CDR3 reads TGCGCCAGCAAAGAAGTAGCTGGAGGGGGTTTCACAGATACGCAGTATTTT.

There are a few counts of this clonotype. The J gene is TRBJ2-4, the V gene TRBV5-6, with 14 bases identical to TRBD2. Matching the DNA end better, TRBJ2-7 makes the J call doubtful. This CDR3 has 15 residues. Looked up from germline, CDR1 is SGHDT and CDR2 is YYEEEE. The CDR3, as DNA: TGTGCCAGCAGCCGACTAGCGGGGGGGACCTACGAGCAGTACTTC. Protein sequence: CASSRLAGGTYEQYF.

With regard to this clonotype: A much larger clone differs by one base, so this may be a read error. The V gene is TRBV6-2 or TRBV6-3, the J gene TRBJ2-3, with TRBD2 matching over 8 bases. The trim removed 6 bases at V and 1 base at J, leaving 3 bases unmatched. This CDR3 spans 14 amino acids. The germline V gene has CDR1 MNHEY and CDR2 SVGEGT. The CDR3: CASRALAGTDTQYF. The CDR3, as DNA: TGTGCCAGCAGGGCACTAGCGGGCACAGATACGCAGTATTTT.

The chain couples TRBV6-6 to TRBJ2-1; TRBD2 aligns across 12 bases. V dropped 6 bases and J dropped 7; count of bases not matched to a gene: 7. CDR3 length: 15 amino acids. CDR1 MNHNY and CDR2 SVGAGI come from the germline V gene (reference sequence). CDR3 in amino acids: CASSHASGRGNEQFF. For the CDR3, the DNA is TGTGCCAGCAGCCATGCTAGCGGGAGGGGTAATGAGCAGTTCTTC.

Comments on this clonotype: The germline gene is not matched at one end of the junction; a read error may be the cause. The V gene is TRBV2, the J gene TRBJ2-3, with TRBD2 identical over 9 bases. CDR1 is SNHLY and CDR2 is FYNNEI in the germline V gene. The CDR3 runs to 14 residues. CDR3 residues: CANSPSLAGDTQYF. The CDR3 DNA follows: TGCGCCAACAGCCCCTCACTAGCGGGTGATACGCAGTATTTT.

Turning to this clonotype: A junction end diverges from the germline sequence, so it may reflect a read error. V is TRBV20-1 and J is TRBJ1-5, with D possibly matching TRBD1 (5 bases). Germline V lookup: CDR1 DFQATT, CDR2 SNEGSKA (reference sequence). CDR3 size: 13 residues. The CDR3 loop is CSARGQLNQPQHF. In DNA, the CDR3 is TGCAGTGCTAGAGGACAGTTAAATCAGCCACAGCATTTT.

In its sample, this clonotype was seen once. The chain is built from TRBV29-1 and TRBJ2-5, with TRBD1 matching over 9 bases. Germline V lookup: CDR1 SQVTM, CDR2 ANQGSEA. The CDR3 has 11 residues. With V trimmed by 6 bases and J by 11 bases, 7 bases remained unmatched. This chain's CDR3 is CSVGQGNGQYF. CDR3 bases: TGCAGCGTGGGACAGGGAAACGGGCAGTACTTC.

The chain uses TRBV5-4 and TRBJ2-1; weak D call: TRBD1 (6 bases). The germline V and J ends were trimmed by 4 bases and 3 bases, with 14 bases remaining between them. This CDR3 comprises 15 residues. Germline V gene data show CDR1 as SGHNT and CDR2 as YYREEE (reference sequence). CDR3 loop: CASSARQEYYNEQFF. The CDR3 DNA is TGTGCCAGCAGCGCGAGACAGGAATACTACAATGAGCAGTTCTTC.

Points on this clonotype: Sequence at one end of the junction differs from germline and may be a read error. V usage is TRBV7-9 and J usage is TRBJ2-2; 10 bases align to TRBD1. The CDR3 length is 15 residues. Per germline, CDR1 SEHNR and CDR2 FQNEAQ (reference sequence). CDR3 protein: CASSGGTGVSGELVF. In DNA, the CDR3 is TGTGCCAGCAGCGGCGGGACAGGGGTCTCCGGGGAGCTGGTTTTT.

The chain is built from TRBV6-5 and TRBJ2-2; TRBD1 matches at 8 bases. V lost 6 bases, J lost 5 bases, and 2 bases stayed unmatched. CDR3 length: 13 residues. Looked up from germline, CDR1 is MNHEY and CDR2 is SVGAGI. CDR3 sequence reads: CASSRTGTGELFF. CDR3 nucleotides: TGTGCCAGCAGCCGGACAGGGACCGGGGAGCTGTTTTTT.

This sequence joins TRBV30 and TRBJ1-5, with D unclear. V lost 2 bases to trimming and J lost 6 bases, with 11 bases between them. Germline V gives CDR1 GTSNPN, CDR2 SVGIG (reference sequence). CDR3 length equals 13 residues. The CDR3: CAWSTALGQPQHF. In DNA, the CDR3 is TGTGCCTGGAGTACCGCATTGGGTCAGCCCCAGCATTTT.

This clonotype was counted ten times or more. The chain couples TRBV7-9 to TRBJ2-7; 12 bases fit TRBD2. Looked up from germline, CDR1 is SEHNR and CDR2 is FQNEAQ (reference sequence). The V and J ends lost 5 bases and 5 bases, in that order; junction bases with no gene match: 16. The CDR3 totals 18 residues. The CDR3 DNA sequence: TGTGCCAGCAGCCATAGTCGGGGGACTAGCGGGTCTGCGGACGAGCAGTACTTC. As protein: CASSHSRGTSGSADEQYF.

The chain is built from TRBV9 and TRBJ2-3; 10 bases fit TRBD2. CDR3 length: 14 amino acids. The trim removed 6 bases at V and 1 base at J, leaving 2 bases unmatched. CDR1 is SGDLS, CDR2 YYNGEE, per germline. CDR3 region: CASKSGRGTDTQYF. The CDR3 region has the DNA TGTGCCAGCAAGAGCGGGAGGGGCACAGATACGCAGTATTTT.

The V gene is TRBV18, the J gene TRBJ2-1, with D possibly matching TRBD1 (5 bases). Germline CDR1 is KGHSH and CDR2 is LQKENI. Trimming removed 5 bases from V and 6 bases from J, with 20 bases in between. The CDR3 is 16 amino acids. The CDR3 region has the DNA TGTGCCAGCTCAAACCAGGGTCTAGGTTCTCTCAATGAGCAGTTCTTC. It codes for CASSNQGLGSLNEQFF.